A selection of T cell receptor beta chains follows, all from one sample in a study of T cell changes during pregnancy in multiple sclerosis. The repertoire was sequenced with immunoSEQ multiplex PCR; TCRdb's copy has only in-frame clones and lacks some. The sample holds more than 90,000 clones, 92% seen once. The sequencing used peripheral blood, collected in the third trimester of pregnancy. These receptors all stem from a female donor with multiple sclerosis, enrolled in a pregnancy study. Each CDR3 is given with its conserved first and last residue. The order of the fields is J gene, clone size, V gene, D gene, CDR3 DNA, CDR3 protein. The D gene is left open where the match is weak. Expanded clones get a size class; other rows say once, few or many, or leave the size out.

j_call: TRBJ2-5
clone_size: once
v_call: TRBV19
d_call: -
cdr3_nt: TGTGCCAGTAGTACCCGACAGACACAAGAGACCCAGTACTTC
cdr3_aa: CASSTRQTQETQYF

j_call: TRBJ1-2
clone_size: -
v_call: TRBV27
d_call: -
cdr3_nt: TGTGCCAGCAGTTTGAGGCAGGGGAATGGCTACACCTTC
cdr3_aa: CASSLRQGNGYTF

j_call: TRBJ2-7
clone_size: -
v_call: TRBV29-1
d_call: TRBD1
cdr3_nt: TGCAGCGTTGAAGACAGGGGGCGCTCCTACGAGCAGTACTTC
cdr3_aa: CSVEDRGRSYEQYF

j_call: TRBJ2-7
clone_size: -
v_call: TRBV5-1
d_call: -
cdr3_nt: TGCGCCAGCAGCCCGGACGGGGGAACCCCCCTTTACTTC
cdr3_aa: CASSPDGGTPLYF

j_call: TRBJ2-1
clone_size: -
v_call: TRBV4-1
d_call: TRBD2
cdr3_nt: TGCGCCAGCAGCCAAGGCCTAGCGGGAGCCGATGAGCAGTTCTTC
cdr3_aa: CASSQGLAGADEQFF

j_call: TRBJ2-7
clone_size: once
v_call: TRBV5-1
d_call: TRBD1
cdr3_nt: TGCGCCAGCAGCATCTTCGGGACAGGGGGCAACGAGCAGTACTTC
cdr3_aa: CASSIFGTGGNEQYF

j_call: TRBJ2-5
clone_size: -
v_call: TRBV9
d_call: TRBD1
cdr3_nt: TGTGCCAGCAGCGTAGGACAGGGCCAAGAGACCCAGTACTTC
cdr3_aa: CASSVGQGQETQYF

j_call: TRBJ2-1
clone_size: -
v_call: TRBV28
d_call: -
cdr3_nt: TGTGCCAGCAGTTTAGAGGTTCCCAATGAGCAGTTCTTC
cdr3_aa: CASSLEVPNEQFF

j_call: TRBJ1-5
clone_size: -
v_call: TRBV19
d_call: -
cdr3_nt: TGTGCCAGTAGCCCAGGGGCCAGGGGCCAGCCCCAGCATTTT
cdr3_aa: CASSPGARGQPQHF

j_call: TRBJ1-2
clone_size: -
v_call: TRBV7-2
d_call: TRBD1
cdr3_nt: TGTGCCAGCAGCTTACCTGGACAGGGAAACTATGGCTACACCTTC
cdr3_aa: CASSLPGQGNYGYTF

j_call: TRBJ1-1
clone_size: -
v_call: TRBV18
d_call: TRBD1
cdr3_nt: TGTGCCAGCTCACCTACAGGGGGACGCATGAACACTGAAGCTTTCTTT
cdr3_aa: CASSPTGGRMNTEAFF

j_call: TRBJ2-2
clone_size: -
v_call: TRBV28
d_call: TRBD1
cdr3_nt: TGTGCCAGCAGTTCCGACAGGGTGAACACCGGGGAGCTGTTTTTT
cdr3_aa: CASSSDRVNTGELFF

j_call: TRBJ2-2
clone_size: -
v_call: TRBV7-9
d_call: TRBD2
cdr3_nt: TGTGCCAGCAGCTTCGGACTAGCGGGGGGGACCCACACCGGGGAGCTGTTTTTT
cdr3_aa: CASSFGLAGGTHTGELFF

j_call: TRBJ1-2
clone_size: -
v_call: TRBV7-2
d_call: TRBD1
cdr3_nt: TGTGCCAGCAGCTTATCCCCACAGGGGGGCTATGGCTACACCTTC
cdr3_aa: CASSLSPQGGYGYTF

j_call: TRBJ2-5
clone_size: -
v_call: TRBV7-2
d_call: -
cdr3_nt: TGTGCCAGCAGGTTGGGTGGCGGCGAGACCCAGTACTTC
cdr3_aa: CASRLGGGETQYF

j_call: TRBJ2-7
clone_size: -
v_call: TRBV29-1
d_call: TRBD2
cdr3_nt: TGCAGCGTTGGGAGGGGGACTAGCGGATCCTACGAGCAGTACTTC
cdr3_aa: CSVGRGTSGSYEQYF

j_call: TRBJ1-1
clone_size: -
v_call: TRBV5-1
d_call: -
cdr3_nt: TGCGCCAGCAGAAGCGCGGCGGTGAACACTGAAGCTTTCTTT
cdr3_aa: CASRSAAVNTEAFF

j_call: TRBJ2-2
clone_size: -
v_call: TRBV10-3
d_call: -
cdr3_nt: TGTGCCATCAGTGAACTATCGGGGTCGAACACCGGGGAGCTGTTTTTT
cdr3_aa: CAISELSGSNTGELFF

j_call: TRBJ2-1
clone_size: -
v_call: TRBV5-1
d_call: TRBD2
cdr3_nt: TGCGCCAGCAGCATATCTAGCGGGGGGGCCAATGAGCAGTTCTTC
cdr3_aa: CASSISSGGANEQFF

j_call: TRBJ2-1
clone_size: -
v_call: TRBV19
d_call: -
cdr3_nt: TGTGCCAGTAGTATTGGCAGGGGGAGGTACAATGAGCAGTTCTTC
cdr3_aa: CASSIGRGRYNEQFF

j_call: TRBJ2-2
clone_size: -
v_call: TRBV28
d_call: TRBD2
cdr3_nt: TGTGCCAGCGGTAGTTCCCTATTTAGCGGGAGAGACGGGGAGCTGTTTTTT
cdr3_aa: CASGSSLFSGRDGELFF

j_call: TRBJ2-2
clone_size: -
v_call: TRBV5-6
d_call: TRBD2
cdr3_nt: TGTGCCAGCAGCGGCGGAACAGCGGGAGCGGGGGAGCTGTTTTTT
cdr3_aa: CASSGGTAGAGELFF

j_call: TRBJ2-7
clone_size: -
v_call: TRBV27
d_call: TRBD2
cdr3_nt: TGTGCCAGCAGTCAGCGGGGGGCATCCTCCTACGAGCAGTACTTC
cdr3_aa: CASSQRGASSYEQYF

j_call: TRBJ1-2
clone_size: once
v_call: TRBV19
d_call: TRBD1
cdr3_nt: TGTGCCAGTAGTATTAGACAGGGAGGCGGCTACACCTTC
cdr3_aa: CASSIRQGGGYTF

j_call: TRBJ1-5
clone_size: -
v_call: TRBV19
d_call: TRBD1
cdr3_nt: TGTGCCAGTAGTATGGGACAGAGTAGCAATCAGCCCCAGCATTTT
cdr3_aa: CASSMGQSSNQPQHF

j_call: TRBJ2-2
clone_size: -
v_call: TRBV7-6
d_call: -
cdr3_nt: TGTGCCAGCAGCTTAGTTAGGGGGGGAAACACCGGGGAGCTGTTTTTT
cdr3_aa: CASSLVRGGNTGELFF

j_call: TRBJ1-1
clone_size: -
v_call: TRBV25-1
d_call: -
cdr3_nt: TGTGCCAGCAGTGAATTGGCAGGGAACACTGAAGCTTTCTTT
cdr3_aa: CASSELAGNTEAFF

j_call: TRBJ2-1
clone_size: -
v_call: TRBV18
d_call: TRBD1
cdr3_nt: TGTGCCAGCGCACCAGGGACAGGGGGGTATGAGCAGTTCTTC
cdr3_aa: CASAPGTGGYEQFF

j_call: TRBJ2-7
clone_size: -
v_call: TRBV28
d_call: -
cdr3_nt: TGTGCCAGCAGTTTCGGACAGAGGAACGAGCAGTACTTC
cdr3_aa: CASSFGQRNEQYF

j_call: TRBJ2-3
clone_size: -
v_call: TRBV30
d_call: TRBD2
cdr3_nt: TGTGCCTGGAGCCTAGGGCGGGGGGGCACAGATACGCAGTATTTT
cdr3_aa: CAWSLGRGGTDTQYF

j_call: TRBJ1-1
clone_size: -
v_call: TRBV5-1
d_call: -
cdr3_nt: TGCGCCAGCAGCCTGGGGGCAGGGATGAACACTGAAGCTTTCTTT
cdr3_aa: CASSLGAGMNTEAFF

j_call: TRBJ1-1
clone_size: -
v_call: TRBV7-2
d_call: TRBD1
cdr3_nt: TGTGCCAGCAGCAGGGACAGGGTTAACACTGAAGCTTTCTTT
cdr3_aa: CASSRDRVNTEAFF

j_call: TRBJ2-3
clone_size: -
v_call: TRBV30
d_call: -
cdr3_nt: TGTGCCTGGAGTGTACCCAGGGCCTGGGGTACGCAGTATTTT
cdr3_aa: CAWSVPRAWGTQYF

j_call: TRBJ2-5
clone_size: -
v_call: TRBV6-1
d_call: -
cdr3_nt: TGTGCCAGCAGTGAAACCGGGGAGACCCAGTACTTC
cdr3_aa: CASSETGETQYF

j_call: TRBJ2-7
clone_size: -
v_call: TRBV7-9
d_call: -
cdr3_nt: TGTGCCAGCAGCTTTTTACAGGGTCCTCTCTCCTACGAGCAGTACTTC
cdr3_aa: CASSFLQGPLSYEQYF

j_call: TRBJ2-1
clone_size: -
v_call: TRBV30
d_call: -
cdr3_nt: TGTGCCTGGGGTAGCGATCTCTCCTACAATGAGCAGTTCTTC
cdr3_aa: CAWGSDLSYNEQFF

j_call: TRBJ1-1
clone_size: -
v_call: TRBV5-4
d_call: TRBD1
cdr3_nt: TGTGCCAGCAGCTTCGGACAGGGGAGTACTGAAGCTTTCTTT
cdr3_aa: CASSFGQGSTEAFF

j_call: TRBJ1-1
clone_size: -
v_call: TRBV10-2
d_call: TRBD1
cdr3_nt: TGCGCCAGCAAGGACAGGGTGAACACTGAAGCTTTCTTT
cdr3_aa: CASKDRVNTEAFF

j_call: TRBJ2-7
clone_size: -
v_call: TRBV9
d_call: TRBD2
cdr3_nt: TGTGCCAGCAGCGTTACTAGCGGGGGCTCCTACGAGCAGTACTTC
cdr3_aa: CASSVTSGGSYEQYF

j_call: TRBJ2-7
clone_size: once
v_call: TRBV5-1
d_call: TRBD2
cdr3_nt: TGCGCCAGCAGCCTAGTTCCTAGCGGGAGTTACGAGCAGTACTTC
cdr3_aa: CASSLVPSGSYEQYF

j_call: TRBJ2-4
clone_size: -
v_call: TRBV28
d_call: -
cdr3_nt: TGTGCCAGCACCCCGGTCCTTTTTGGCAAAAACATTCAGTACTTC
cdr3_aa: CASTPVLFGKNIQYF

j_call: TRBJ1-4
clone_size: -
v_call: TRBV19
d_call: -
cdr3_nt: TGTGCCAGTAGTATATCGGGGGAAAAACTGTTTTTT
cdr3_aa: CASSISGEKLFF

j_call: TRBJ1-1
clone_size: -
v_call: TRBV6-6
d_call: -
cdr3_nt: TGTGCCAGCAGTTACTCGTTTCGGGGTACTGAAGCTTTCTTT
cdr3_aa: CASSYSFRGTEAFF

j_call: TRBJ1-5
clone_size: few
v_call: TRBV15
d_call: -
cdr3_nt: TGTGCCACCGCAGGGGACACCTATCAGCCCCAGCATTTT
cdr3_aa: CATAGDTYQPQHF

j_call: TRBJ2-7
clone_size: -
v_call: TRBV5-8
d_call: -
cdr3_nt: TGTGCCAGCAGCTTGGTAGACTCCTACGAGCAGTACTTC
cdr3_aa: CASSLVDSYEQYF

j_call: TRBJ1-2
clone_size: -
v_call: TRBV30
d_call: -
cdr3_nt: TGTGCCTGGAGTGTTAGGGCAGGGAGGACCTATGGCTACACCTTC
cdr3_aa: CAWSVRAGRTYGYTF

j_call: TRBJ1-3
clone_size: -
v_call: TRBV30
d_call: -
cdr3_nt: TGTGCCTGGAGTGTACAGGGATCTGGAAACACCATATATTTT
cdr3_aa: CAWSVQGSGNTIYF

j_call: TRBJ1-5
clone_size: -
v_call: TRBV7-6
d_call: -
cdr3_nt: TGTGCCAGCAGCTTAGCACAGGGAAAGAATCAGCCCCAGCATTTT
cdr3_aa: CASSLAQGKNQPQHF

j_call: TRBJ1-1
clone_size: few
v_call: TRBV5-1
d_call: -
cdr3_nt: TGCGCCAGCAGCTCCCAACAGAACACTGAAGCTTTCTTT
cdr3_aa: CASSSQQNTEAFF

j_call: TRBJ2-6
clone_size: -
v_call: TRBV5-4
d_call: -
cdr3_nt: TGTGCCAGCAGCTTGGCCCCCGGGGCTGGGGCCAACGTCCTGACTTTC
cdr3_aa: CASSLAPGAGANVLTF